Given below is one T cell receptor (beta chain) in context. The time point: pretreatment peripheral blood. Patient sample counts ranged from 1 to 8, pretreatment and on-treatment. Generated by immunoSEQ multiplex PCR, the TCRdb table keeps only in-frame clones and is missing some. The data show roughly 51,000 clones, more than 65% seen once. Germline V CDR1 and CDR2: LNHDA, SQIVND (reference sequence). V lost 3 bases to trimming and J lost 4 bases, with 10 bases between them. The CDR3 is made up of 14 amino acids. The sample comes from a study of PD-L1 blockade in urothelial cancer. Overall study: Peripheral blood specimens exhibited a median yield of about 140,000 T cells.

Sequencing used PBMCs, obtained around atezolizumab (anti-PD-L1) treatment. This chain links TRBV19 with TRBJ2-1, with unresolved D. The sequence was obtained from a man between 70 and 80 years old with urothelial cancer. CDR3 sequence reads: CASSINSAYNEQFF. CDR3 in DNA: TGTGCCAGTAGTATTAACTCAGCGTACAATGAGCAGTTCTTC.